These 25 T cell receptor beta chains share one sample of origin, sequenced in a study of T cells in Graves' hyperthyroidism and ophthalmopathy. What was amplified from RNA transcripts were TCR beta CDR3 regions. An initial round of RT-PCR targeting the TCR CDR3 relied on the HTBI primer set. TCRdb reprocessed the multiplex PCR reads with MiXCR, giving one entry per CDR3 protein. The repertoire holds fewer than 650,000 distinct CDR3 sequences, with about 15% as singletons. Sequencing was done on a sample of blood. The receptor source for this set is a woman in her thirties or forties with Graves' hyperthyroidism.

Ten or more counts support this clonotype. The rearrangement uses TRBV12-3 or TRBV12-4 and TRBJ1-5; a weak D match, TRBD1 (6 bases). The CDR3 runs 15 residues. The germline V and J ends were trimmed by 5 bases and 0 bases, with 11 bases remaining between them. This chain's CDR3 is CASSRQVNSNQPQHF. In nucleotides, the CDR3 is TGTGCCAGCAGTCGACAGGTTAATAGCAATCAGCCCCAGCATTTT.

V is TRBV29-1 and J is TRBJ1-1; unclear D gene. Germline lookup yields CDR1 SQVTM and CDR2 ANQGSEA. The CDR3 is 11 residues long. V lost 4 bases and J 7 bases, leaving 10 bases between the germline ends. The CDR3 DNA sequence: TGCAGCGTTGGAGAGGGAGTTGAAGCTTTCTTT. Residues: CSVGEGVEAFF.

This clonotype appeared a few times. V is TRBV9 and J is TRBJ2-2, with TRBD2 matching over 8 bases. CDR1 SGDLS and CDR2 YYNGEE come from the germline V gene. J gave up 0 bases and V 2 bases, and 0 bases lay outside the gene matches. CDR3 length: 15 residues. In nucleotides, the CDR3 is TGTGCCAGCAGCGTCGGGAGGGCGAACACCGGGGAGCTGTTTTTT. Residues: CASSVGRANTGELFF.

This clonotype was seen repeatedly, ten times or more. The V gene is TRBV12-3 or TRBV12-4, the J gene TRBJ2-3, with 11 bases lining up with TRBD2. The CDR3 is made up of 15 amino acids. J gave up 10 bases and V 5 bases, and 11 bases lay outside the gene matches. CDR3 bases: TGTGCCAGCAGTCCGGGACTAGCGGTTCAGGGGGCGCAGTATTTT. The encoded protein is CASSPGLAVQGAQYF.

This clonotype came up many times. The chain links TRBV2 to TRBJ2-7; D might be TRBD2 (6 bases). V was shortened by 2 bases and J by 3 bases, with 20 bases between the two germline ends. The CDR3 length is 17 residues. CDR1 is SNHLY, CDR2 FYNNEI, per germline. The CDR3 region is CASSEKGPGVRDYEQYF. DNA for the CDR3: TGTGCCAGCAGTGAAAAGGGTCCGGGGGTTCGGGACTACGAGCAGTACTTC.

The table lists this clonotype with many counts. The chain uses TRBV28 and TRBJ2-2; D gene unclear. Looked up from germline, CDR1 is MDHEN and CDR2 is SYDVKM. The CDR3 runs to 14 residues. V lost 3 bases and J lost 2, with 7 bases in between. The CDR3 DNA is TGTGCCAGCAGTTTCGACGGAAACACCGGGGAGCTGTTTTTT. This encodes CASSFDGNTGELFF.

This clonotype was picked up many times. This chain joins TRBV3-1 and TRBJ1-2; 8 bases agree with TRBD1. This CDR3 has 15 amino acids. Trimming took 4 bases from V and 1 from J; bases not matched to a gene: 5. Germline V CDR1 and CDR2: LGHDT, YNNKEL (reference sequence). CDR3 DNA sequence: TGTGCCAGCAGCCGAGGACAGGGTGGTAACTATGGCTACACCTTC. It is translated as CASSRGQGGNYGYTF.

The chain combines TRBV27 with TRBJ1-2; 9 bases match TRBD1. Germline V gene data show CDR1 as MNHEY and CDR2 as SMNVEV (reference sequence). This CDR3 region has 20 residues. V was clipped by 4 bases and J by 4 bases; unmatched bases: 22. CDR3 sequence reads: CASSSILPVSGTGRLYGYTF. The CDR3 bases are TGTGCCAGCAGTTCCATTTTACCTGTATCGGGGACAGGGCGGCTCTATGGCTACACCTTC.

This clonotype was seen repeatedly, ten times or more. This chain links TRBV6-1 with TRBJ2-1, with 9 bases that match TRBD2. Trimming at V came to 4 bases and at J to 6 bases, leaving 16 bases not matched to a gene. CDR1 and CDR2 from the germline V gene are MNHNS and SASEGT. CDR3 length equals 18 residues. CDR3 loop: CASSVGGFAGGPGNEQFF. The CDR3 DNA reads TGTGCCAGCAGTGTTGGGGGCTTTGCGGGAGGGCCCGGCAATGAGCAGTTCTTC.

Concerning this clonotype itself: Since a much larger clone is just one base distant, this may be a read error. V gene TRBV7-3 combines with J gene TRBJ2-7, with 9 bases lining up with TRBD1. Germline V gene sequence: CDR1 SGHTA, CDR2 FQGTGA. J lost 8 bases, V lost 2 bases, and 7 bases had no gene match. CDR3 length equals 14 residues. CDR3 DNA: TGTGCCAGCAGCTTATCGGGACAGGGTGGCAAGCAGTACTTC. Its translation is CASSLSGQGGKQYF.

This clonotype was counted ten times or more. The chain recombines TRBV5-1 with TRBJ2-3, with TRBD2 identical over 13 bases. The CDR3 spans 16 residues. The V and J ends lost 4 bases and 2 bases, in that order; junction bases with no gene match: 4. Germline CDR1 SGHRS, CDR2 YFSETQ. Written as DNA, the CDR3 is TGCGCCAGCAGCAAGGGACTAGCGGGATACACAGATACGCAGTATTTT. Residues: CASSKGLAGYTDTQYF.

This clonotype was detected a few times. This chain connects TRBV29-1 to TRBJ1-4, with D hard to call. The CDR3 has 13 amino acids. Trimming removed 4 bases from V and 7 bases from J, with 13 bases in between. Germline-derived CDR1 and CDR2 are SQVTM and ANQGSEA. The CDR3, as DNA: TGCAGCGTTGCTACTCCGGGAGGTGAAAAACTGTTTTTT. It encodes CSVATPGGEKLFF.

This clonotype has a count of ten or more. The chain uses TRBV12-3 or TRBV12-4 and TRBJ2-7, with D possibly called TRBD1 or TRBD2 (5 bases each). The CDR3 sequence is 12 residues long. With 8 bases removed from V and 7 bases from J, the gap between germline ends came to 15 bases. The CDR3 coding sequence is TGTGCCAGCGGGACGGATCTTGGTGAGCAGTACTTC. It encodes CASGTDLGEQYF.

This clonotype was picked up many times. The chain uses TRBV9 and TRBJ2-1, with 7 bases that match TRBD2. The CDR3 spans 16 residues. V gave up 0 bases and J gave up 5 bases; unmatched junction bases: 8. Per the germline V gene, CDR1 is SGDLS and CDR2 is YYNGEE. The CDR3 nucleotides read TGTGCCAGCAGCGTAGAGGGTGGGAGGGTCCACAATGAGCAGTTCTTC. Its protein product is CASSVEGGRVHNEQFF. Using reference TRBV9 and TRBJ2-1 for the parts outside the CDR3, the full variable domain is DSGVTQTPKHLITATGQRVTLRCSPRSGDLSVYWYQQSLDQGLQFLIQYYNGEERAKGNILERFSAQQFPDLHSELNLSSLELGDSALYFCASSVEGGRVHNEQFFGPGTRLTVL.

Many counts were recorded for this clonotype. The chain combines TRBV3-1 with TRBJ1-1; D is unresolved. V was clipped by 6 bases and J by 4 bases, with 15 bases between them. CDR1 and CDR2 (germline): LGHDT, YNNKEL (reference sequence). This CDR3 is 14 amino acids long. CDR3 sequence: CASSPRTLPTEAFF. The CDR3 DNA reads TGTGCCAGCAGTCCGAGGACCTTACCCACTGAAGCTTTCTTT.

In this sample, this clonotype turned up many times. V usage is TRBV20-1 and J usage is TRBJ2-3; D is uncertain. The V end lost 3 bases, the J end lost 1 base, and 8 bases lay between the germline ends. Germline lookup yields CDR1 DFQATT and CDR2 SNEGSKA (reference sequence). This CDR3 spans 13 amino acids. CDR3 nucleotides: TGCAGTGCTAGGTGGGAAGGCACAGATACGCAGTATTTT. Translated, it gives CSARWEGTDTQYF.

In its sample, this clonotype was seen a few times. The CDR3 region is CAWRQGTGGKLFF. The DNA for the CDR3 is TGTGCCTGGAGACAAGGTACAGGGGGCAAACTGTTTTTT. The chain is built from TRBV30 and TRBJ1-4; 9 bases map to TRBD1. CDR3 length: 13 residues. Germline CDR1 GTSNPN, CDR2 SVGIG (reference sequence). The V gene end was trimmed by 3 bases and the J gene end by 11 bases; junction bases not matched to a gene: 7.

This clonotype was picked up a small number of times. The chain is built from TRBV29-1 and TRBJ2-1, with D hard to call. V gave up 2 bases and J gave up 0 bases, with 8 bases separating them. The germline gives CDR1 SQVTM, CDR2 ANQGSEA. This CDR3 has 14 residues. The CDR3 DNA is TGCAGCGTTGAAACCCTAAGCTCCTACAATGAGCAGTTCTTC. It codes for CSVETLSSYNEQFF.

This clonotype was observed at least ten times. CDR3 amino acids: CSAIFTSGSLSTDTQYF. CDR3 DNA: TGCAGTGCTATCTTCACTAGCGGGAGCCTTAGCACAGATACGCAGTATTTT. The chain employs TRBV20-1 and TRBJ2-3, with 11 bases lining up with TRBD2. Per germline, CDR1 DFQATT and CDR2 SNEGSKA (reference sequence). The CDR3 runs to 17 residues. The J segment lost 0 bases and the V segment lost 4 bases, leaving 9 bases of the junction unmatched.

This clonotype came up many times. The V call is TRBV27, the J call TRBJ2-3; D gene uncertain. The V and J ends lost 3 bases and 2 bases respectively, with 6 bases between them. CDR3 size: 13 residues. Per germline, CDR1 MNHEY and CDR2 SMNVEV (reference sequence). DNA for the CDR3: TGTGCCAGCAGTTTTCAGGTCACAGATACGCAGTATTTT. It codes for CASSFQVTDTQYF.

This clonotype was seen ten or more times. The chain carries TRBV7-9 and TRBJ2-1; 7 positions agree with TRBD1. This CDR3 has 15 amino acids. J was trimmed by 10 bases and V by 3 bases; bases with no gene match: 12. From germline, CDR1 is SEHNR and CDR2 FQNEAQ (reference sequence). This CDR3 reads CASSFYTGVREEQFF. CDR3 DNA sequence: TGTGCCAGCAGCTTTTACACAGGGGTGAGGGAAGAGCAGTTCTTC.

This clonotype was seen ten or more times. The CDR3 DNA reads TGTGCCAGCAGTTTTGTGATTGAAGGGACAATCATCGACAATGAGCAGTTCTTC. Protein sequence: CASSFVIEGTIIDNEQFF. J is TRBJ2-1 and V is TRBV12-3 or TRBV12-4; D may be TRBD1 (6 bases). The CDR3 consists of 18 residues. Trimming cost V 3 bases and J 5 bases, with 23 bases left between them.

There are a few counts of this clonotype. This chain joins TRBV19 and TRBJ1-5; D is uncertain. The V gene lost 0 bases and the J gene lost 0 bases, with 12 bases spanning the gap. This CDR3 spans 17 amino acids. The germline CDR1 and CDR2 sequences are LNHDA and SQIVND (reference sequence). The CDR3 loop reads CASSIEWTSNSNQPQHF. The CDR3 DNA reads as TGTGCCAGTAGTATAGAGTGGACGTCGAATAGCAATCAGCCCCAGCATTTT.

The chain employs TRBV7-9 and TRBJ2-7; 9 bases are shared with TRBD2. CDR1 and CDR2 (germline): SEHNR, FQNEAQ (reference sequence). V dropped 5 bases and J dropped 2; count of bases not matched to a gene: 16. CDR3 length: 18 residues. Here the CDR3 reads CASSPPSAGGPFAYEQYF. The CDR3 nucleotides read TGTGCCAGCAGCCCCCCGTCGGCGGGAGGGCCGTTTGCCTACGAGCAGTACTTC. The entire variable domain, with the rest obtained from reference TRBV7-9 and TRBJ2-7, is as follows: DTGVSQNPRHKITKRGQNVTFRCDPISEHNRLYWYRQTLGQGPEFLTYFQNEAQLEKSRLLSDRFSAERPKGSFSTLEIQRTEQGDSAMYLCASSPPSAGGPFAYEQYFGPGTRLTVT.

This clonotype was found a few times. The rearrangement uses TRBV19 and TRBJ2-1; TRBD1 matches at 8 bases. V dropped 4 bases and J dropped 4; count of bases not matched to a gene: 9. The CDR3 runs 16 residues. Germline assignment: CDR1 LNHDA and CDR2 SQIVND (reference sequence). The CDR3 DNA reads as TGTGCCAGTAGTACCCAGACAGGGGCATGGTACAATGAGCAGTTCTTC. Translation: CASSTQTGAWYNEQFF.